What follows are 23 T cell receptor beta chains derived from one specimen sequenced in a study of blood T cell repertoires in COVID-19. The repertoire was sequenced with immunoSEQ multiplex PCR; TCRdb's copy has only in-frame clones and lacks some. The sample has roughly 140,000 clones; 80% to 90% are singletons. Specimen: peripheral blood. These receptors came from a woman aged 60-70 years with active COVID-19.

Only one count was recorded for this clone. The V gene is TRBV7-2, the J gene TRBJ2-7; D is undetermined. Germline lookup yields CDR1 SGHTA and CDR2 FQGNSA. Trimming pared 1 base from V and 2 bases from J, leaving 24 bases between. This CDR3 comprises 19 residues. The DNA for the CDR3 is TGTGCCAGCAGCTTAGTCGGTTTTAGCTCCGGTGCCCTACCCTACGAGCAGTACTTC. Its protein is CASSLVGFSSGALPYEQYF. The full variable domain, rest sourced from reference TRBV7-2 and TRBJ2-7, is GAGVSQSPSNKVTEKGKDVELRCDPISGHTALYWYRQSLGQGLEFLIYFQGNSAPDKSGLPSDRFSAERTGGSVSTLTIQRTQQEDSAVYLCASSLVGFSSGALPYEQYFGPGTRLTVT.

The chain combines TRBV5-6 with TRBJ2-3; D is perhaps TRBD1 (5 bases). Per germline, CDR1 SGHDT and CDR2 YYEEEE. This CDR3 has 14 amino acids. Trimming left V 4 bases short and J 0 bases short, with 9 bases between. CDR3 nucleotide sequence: TGTGCCAGCAGCCCCCAGGGTAGCACAGATACGCAGTATTTT. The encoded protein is CASSPQGSTDTQYF.

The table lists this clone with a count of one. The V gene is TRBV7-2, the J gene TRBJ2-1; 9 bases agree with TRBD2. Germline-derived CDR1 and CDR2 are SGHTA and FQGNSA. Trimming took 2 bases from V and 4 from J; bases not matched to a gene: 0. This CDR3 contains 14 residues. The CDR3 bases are TGTGCCAGCAGCTTAACTAGCGGGTACAATGAGCAGTTCTTC. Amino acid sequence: CASSLTSGYNEQFF.

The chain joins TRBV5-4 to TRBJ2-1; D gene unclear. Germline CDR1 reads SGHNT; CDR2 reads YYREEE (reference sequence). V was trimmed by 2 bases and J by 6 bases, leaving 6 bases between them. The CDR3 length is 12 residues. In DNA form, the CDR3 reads TGTGCCAGCAGCTTAGACTCCAATGAGCAGTTCTTC. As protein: CASSLDSNEQFF.

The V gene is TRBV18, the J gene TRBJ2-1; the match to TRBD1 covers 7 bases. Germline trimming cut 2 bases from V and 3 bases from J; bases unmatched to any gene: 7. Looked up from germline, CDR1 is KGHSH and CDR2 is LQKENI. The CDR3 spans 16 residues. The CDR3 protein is CASSPGDSSYYNEQFF. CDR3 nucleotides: TGTGCCAGCTCACCAGGGGACAGTTCGTACTACAATGAGCAGTTCTTC.

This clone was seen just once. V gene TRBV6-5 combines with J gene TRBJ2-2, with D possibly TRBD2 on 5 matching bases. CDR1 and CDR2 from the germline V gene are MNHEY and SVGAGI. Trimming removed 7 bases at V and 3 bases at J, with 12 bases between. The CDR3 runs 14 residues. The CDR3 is CASTQIGDTGELFF. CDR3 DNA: TGTGCCAGCACCCAAATCGGGGACACCGGGGAGCTGTTTTTT.

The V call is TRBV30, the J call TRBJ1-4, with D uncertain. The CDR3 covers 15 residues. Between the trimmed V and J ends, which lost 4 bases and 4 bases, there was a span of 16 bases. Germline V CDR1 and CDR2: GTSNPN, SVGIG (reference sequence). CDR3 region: CAWNSYSGSNEKLFF. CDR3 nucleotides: TGTGCCTGGAATTCTTATTCCGGGAGTAATGAAAAACTGTTTTTT.

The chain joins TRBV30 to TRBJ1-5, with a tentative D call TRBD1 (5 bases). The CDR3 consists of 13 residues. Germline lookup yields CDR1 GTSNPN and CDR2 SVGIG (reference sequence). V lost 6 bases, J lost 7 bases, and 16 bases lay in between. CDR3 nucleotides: TGTGCCTGCCGGGACTTCCTGGGGCAGCCCCAGCATTTT. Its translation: CACRDFLGQPQHF.

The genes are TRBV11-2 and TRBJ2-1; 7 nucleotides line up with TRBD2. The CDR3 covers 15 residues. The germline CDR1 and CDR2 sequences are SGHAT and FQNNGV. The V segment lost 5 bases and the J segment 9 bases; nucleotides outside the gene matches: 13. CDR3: CASSPPPGGWGEQFF. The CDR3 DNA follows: TGTGCCAGCAGCCCACCACCCGGGGGGTGGGGTGAGCAGTTCTTC.

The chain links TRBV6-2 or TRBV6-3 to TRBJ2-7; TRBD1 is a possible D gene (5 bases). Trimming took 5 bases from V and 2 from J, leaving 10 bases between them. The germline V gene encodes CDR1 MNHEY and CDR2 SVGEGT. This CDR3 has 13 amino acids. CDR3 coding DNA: TGTGCCAGCAGTGGACACGGACCCTACGAGCAGTACTTC. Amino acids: CASSGHGPYEQYF.

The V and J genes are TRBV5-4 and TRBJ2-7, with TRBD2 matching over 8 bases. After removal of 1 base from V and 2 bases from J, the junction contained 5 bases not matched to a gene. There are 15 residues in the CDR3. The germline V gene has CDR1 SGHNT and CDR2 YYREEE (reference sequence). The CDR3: CASSLFAGGTYEQYF. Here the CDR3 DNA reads TGTGCCAGCAGCTTGTTCGCGGGAGGAACCTACGAGCAGTACTTC.

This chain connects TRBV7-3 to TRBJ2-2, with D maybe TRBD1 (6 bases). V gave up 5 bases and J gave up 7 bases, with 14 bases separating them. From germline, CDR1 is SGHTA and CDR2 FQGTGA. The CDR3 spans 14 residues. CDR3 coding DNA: TGTGCCAGCAGCGAGGGACAAGCTCGCGGGGAGCTGTTTTTT. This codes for CASSEGQARGELFF.

CDR3 sequence: CASSSPGTGDEKLFF. In DNA, the CDR3 is TGCGCCAGCAGCTCACCCGGGACAGGGGACGAAAAACTGTTTTTT. The rearrangement links TRBV5-1 to TRBJ1-4, with TRBD1 identical over 10 bases. Unmatched junction bases numbered 7, after V lost 3 bases and J lost 8 bases. Germline V CDR1 and CDR2: SGHRS, YFSETQ. The CDR3 has 15 residues.

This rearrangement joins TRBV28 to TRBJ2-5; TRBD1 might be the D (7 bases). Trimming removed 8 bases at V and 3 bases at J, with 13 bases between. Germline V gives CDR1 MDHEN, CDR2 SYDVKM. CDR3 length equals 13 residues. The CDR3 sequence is CASGRDSEETQYF. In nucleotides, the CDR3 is TGTGCCAGCGGGCGGGACAGTGAAGAGACCCAGTACTTC.

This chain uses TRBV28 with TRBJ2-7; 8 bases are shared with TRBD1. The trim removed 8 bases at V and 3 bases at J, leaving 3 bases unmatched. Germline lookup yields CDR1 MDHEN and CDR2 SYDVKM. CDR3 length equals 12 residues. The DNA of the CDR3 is TGTGCCAGCCGACAGGGGTTCTACGAGCAGTACTTC. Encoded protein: CASRQGFYEQYF.

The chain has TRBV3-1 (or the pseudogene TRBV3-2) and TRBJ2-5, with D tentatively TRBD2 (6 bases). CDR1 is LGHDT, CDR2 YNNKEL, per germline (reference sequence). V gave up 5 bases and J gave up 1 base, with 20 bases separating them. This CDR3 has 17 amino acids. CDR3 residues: CASSYTGLATPQETQYF. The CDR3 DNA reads TGTGCCAGCAGCTACACGGGGCTAGCGACGCCCCAAGAGACCCAGTACTTC.

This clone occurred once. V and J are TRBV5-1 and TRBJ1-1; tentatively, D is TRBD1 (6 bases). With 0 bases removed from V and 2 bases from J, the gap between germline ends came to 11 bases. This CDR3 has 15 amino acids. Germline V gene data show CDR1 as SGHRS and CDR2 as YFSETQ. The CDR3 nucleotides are TGCGCCAGCAGCTTGGGAGGGACAAAAAACACTGAAGCTTTCTTT. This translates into CASSLGGTKNTEAFF.

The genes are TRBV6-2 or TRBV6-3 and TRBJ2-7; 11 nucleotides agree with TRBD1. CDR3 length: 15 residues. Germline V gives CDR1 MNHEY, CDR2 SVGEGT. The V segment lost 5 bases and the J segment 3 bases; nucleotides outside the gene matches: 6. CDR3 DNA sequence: TGTGCCAGCAGTCTCCGGGACAGGGGGAGCTACGAGCAGTACTTC. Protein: CASSLRDRGSYEQYF.

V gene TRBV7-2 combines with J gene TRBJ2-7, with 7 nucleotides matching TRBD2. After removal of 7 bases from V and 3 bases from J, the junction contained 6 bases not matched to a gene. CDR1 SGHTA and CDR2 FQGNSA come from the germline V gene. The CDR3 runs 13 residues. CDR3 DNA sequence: TGTGCCAGCACCTTGGGGGGGTTCTACGAGCAGTACTTC. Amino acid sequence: CASTLGGFYEQYF.

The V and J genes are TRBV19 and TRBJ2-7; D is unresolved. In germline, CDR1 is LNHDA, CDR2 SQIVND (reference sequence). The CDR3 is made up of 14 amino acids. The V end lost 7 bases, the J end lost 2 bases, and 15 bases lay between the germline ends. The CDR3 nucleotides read TGTGCCAGTACCCCCGAGAGGCCTCCCTACGAGCAGTACTTC. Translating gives CASTPERPPYEQYF.

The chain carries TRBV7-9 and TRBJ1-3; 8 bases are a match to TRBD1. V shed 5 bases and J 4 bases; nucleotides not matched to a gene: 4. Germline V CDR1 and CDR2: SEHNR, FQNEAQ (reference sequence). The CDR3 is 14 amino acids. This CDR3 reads CASSRTGKGNTIYF. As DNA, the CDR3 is TGTGCCAGCAGCCGGACAGGGAAAGGAAACACCATATATTTT.

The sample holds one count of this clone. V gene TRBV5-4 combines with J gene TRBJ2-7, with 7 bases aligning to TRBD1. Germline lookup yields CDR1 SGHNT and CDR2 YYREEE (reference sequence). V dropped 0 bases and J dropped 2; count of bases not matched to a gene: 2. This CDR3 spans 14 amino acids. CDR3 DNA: TGTGCCAGCAGCTTGGGGGGACAGACCTACGAGCAGTACTTC. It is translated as CASSLGGQTYEQYF.

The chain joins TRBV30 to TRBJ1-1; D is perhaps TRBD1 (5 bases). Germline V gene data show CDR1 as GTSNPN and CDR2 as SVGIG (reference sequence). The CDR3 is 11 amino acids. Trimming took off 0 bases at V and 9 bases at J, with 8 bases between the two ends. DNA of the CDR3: TGTGCCTGGAGTGTACAGGTAAAAGCTTTCTTT. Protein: CAWSVQVKAFF.